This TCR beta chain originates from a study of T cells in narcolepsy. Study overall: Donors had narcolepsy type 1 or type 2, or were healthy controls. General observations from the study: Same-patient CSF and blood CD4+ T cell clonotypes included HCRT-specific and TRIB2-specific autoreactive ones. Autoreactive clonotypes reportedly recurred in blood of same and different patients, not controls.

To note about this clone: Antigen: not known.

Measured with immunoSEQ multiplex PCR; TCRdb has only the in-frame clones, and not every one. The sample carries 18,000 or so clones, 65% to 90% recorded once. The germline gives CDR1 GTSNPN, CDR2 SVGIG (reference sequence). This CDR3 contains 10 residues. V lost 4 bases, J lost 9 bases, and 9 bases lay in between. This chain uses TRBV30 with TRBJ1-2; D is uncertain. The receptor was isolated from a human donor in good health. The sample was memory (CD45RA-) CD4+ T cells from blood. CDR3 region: CAWKSGRYTF. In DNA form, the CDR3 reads TGTGCCTGGAAGTCAGGTCGCTACACCTTC.